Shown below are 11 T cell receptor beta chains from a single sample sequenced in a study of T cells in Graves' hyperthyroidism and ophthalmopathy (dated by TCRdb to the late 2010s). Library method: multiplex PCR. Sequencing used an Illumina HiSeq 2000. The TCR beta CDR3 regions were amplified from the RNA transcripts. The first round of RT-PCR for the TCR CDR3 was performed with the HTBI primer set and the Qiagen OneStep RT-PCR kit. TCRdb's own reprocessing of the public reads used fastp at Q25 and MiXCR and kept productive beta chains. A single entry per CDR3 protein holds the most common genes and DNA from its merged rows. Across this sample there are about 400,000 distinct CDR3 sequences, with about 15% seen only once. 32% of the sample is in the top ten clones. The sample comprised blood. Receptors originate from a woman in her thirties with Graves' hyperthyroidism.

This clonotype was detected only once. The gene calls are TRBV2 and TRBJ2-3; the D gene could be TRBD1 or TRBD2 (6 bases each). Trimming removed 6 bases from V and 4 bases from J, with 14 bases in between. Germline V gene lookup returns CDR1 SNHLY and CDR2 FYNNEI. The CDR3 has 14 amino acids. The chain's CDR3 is CASSSGGGADTQYF. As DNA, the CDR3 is TGTGCCAGCAGCTCTGGGGGCGGGGCAGATACGCAGTATTTT.

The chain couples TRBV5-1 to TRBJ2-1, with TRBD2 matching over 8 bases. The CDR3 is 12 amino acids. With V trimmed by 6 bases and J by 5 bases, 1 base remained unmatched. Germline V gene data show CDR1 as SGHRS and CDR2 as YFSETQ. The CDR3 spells CASIGGDNEQFF. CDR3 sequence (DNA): TGCGCCAGCATCGGGGGGGACAATGAGCAGTTCTTC.

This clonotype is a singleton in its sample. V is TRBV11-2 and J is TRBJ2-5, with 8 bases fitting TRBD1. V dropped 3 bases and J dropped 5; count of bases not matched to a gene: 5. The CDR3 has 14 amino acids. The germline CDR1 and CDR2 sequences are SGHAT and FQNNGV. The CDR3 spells CASSLTGVGETQYF. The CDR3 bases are TGTGCCAGCAGCTTGACAGGGGTCGGGGAGACCCAGTACTTC.

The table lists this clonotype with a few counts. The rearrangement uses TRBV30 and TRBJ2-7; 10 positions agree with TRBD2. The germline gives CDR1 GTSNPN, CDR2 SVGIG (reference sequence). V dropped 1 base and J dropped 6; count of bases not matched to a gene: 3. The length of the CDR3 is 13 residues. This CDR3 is CAWSGLAGGEQYF. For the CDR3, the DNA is TGTGCCTGGAGTGGACTAGCGGGCGGCGAGCAGTACTTC.

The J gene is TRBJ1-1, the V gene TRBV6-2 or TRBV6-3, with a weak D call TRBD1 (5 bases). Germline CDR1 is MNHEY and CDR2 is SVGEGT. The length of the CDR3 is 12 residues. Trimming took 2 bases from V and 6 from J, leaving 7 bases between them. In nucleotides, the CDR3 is TGTGCCAGCAGTTACGGGGGATCTGAAGCTTTCTTT. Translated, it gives CASSYGGSEAFF.

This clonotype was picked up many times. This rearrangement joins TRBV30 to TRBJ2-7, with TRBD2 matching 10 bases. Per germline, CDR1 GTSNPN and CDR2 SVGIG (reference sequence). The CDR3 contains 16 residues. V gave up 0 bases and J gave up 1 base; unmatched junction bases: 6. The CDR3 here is CAWSVLAGASSYEQYF. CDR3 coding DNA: TGTGCCTGGAGTGTGCTAGCGGGAGCGTCGTCCTACGAGCAGTACTTC.

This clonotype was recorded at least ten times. The CDR3 sequence is CASSRRTSGRARLYEQYF. The DNA for the CDR3 is TGTGCCAGCAGCCGTCGAACTAGCGGGAGGGCCCGGTTGTACGAGCAGTACTTC. This rearrangement joins TRBV12-3 or TRBV12-4 to TRBJ2-7; TRBD2 agrees at 13 bases. J gave up 4 bases and V 6 bases, and 15 bases lay outside the gene matches. The CDR3 loop spans 18 amino acids.

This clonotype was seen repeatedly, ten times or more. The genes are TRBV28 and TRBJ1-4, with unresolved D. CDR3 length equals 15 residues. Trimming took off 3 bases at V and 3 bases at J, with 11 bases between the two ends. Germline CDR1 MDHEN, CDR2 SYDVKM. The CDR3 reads CASSFARAPNEKLFF. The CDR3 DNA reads TGTGCCAGCAGTTTCGCAAGGGCGCCTAATGAAAAACTGTTTTTT.

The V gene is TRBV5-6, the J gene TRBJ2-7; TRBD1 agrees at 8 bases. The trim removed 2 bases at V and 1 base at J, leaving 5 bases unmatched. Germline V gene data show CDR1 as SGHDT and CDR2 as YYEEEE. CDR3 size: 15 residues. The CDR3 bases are TGTGCCAGCAGCTTTCGGGACAGGCGTTCCTACGAGCAGTACTTC. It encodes CASSFRDRRSYEQYF.

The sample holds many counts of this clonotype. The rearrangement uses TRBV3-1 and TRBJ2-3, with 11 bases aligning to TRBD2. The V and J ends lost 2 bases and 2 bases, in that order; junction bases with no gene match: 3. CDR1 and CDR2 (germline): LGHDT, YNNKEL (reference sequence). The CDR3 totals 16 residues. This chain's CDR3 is CASSQIAGGHTDTQYF. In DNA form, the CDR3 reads TGTGCCAGCAGCCAAATAGCGGGAGGGCACACAGATACGCAGTATTTT.

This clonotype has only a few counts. The CDR3 DNA reads TGTGCCAGCAGCCTTAGGGGCAGGGCGGAGGAGACCCAGTACTTC. Its protein is CASSLRGRAEETQYF. This chain links TRBV28 with TRBJ2-5; tentative D call: TRBD1 (5 bases). The CDR3 length is 15 residues. V was trimmed by 6 bases and J by 5 bases, leaving 19 bases between them. Looked up from germline, CDR1 is MDHEN and CDR2 is SYDVKM.